This is a list of T cell receptor beta chains from one sample in a study of Graves' ophthalmopathy and Graves' hyperthyroidism. Each CDR3 protein is one row after TCRdb ran MiXCR on the multiplex PCR reads. Here the sample spans some 350,000 distinct CDR3 sequences, about a sixth being singletons. The specimen was peripheral blood. Receptors were obtained from an adult woman with stable Graves' hyperthyroidism. The CDR3 runs from the conserved cysteine through the conserved F or W. A D gene is named only where the DNA matches it firmly. Expanded clones are given a class, and other clones once, few, many or no size at all.

V: TRBV6-5; D: TRBD2; size: many; J: TRBJ2-7; CDR3: CASGRLGTSGNYEQYF; DNA: TGTGCCAGTGGACGCCTAGGGACTAGCGGCAACTACGAGCAGTACTTC
V: TRBV6-5; D: NA; size: many; J: TRBJ2-7; CDR3: CASSRTVSYEQYF; DNA: TGTGCCAGCAGTCGGACAGTCTCCTACGAGCAGTACTTC
V: TRBV6-5; D: NA; size: NA; J: TRBJ2-7; CDR3: CASSYRKGLPGYEQYF; DNA: TGTGCCAGCAGTTACCGTAAGGGGCTTCCAGGCTACGAGCAGTACTTC
V: TRBV6-1; D: NA; size: many; J: TRBJ2-5; CDR3: CASRRPLAWETQYF; DNA: TGTGCCAGCAGAAGACCACTCGCGTGGGAGACCCAGTACTTC
V: TRBV5-1; D: NA; size: many; J: TRBJ2-6; CDR3: CASSLFQSGANVLTF; DNA: TGCGCCAGCAGCTTGTTCCAGTCTGGGGCCAACGTCCTGACTTTC
V: TRBV12-3/TRBV12-4; D: NA; size: NA; J: TRBJ2-7; CDR3: CASSLSAGDSRTRQYF; DNA: TGTGCCAGCAGTTTGTCTGCTGGGGACTCCCGCACCCGGCAGTACTTC
V: TRBV6-2/TRBV6-3; D: NA; size: many; J: TRBJ2-7; CDR3: CASSPYGLGTYEQYF; DNA: TGTGCCAGCAGCCCATATGGGCTGGGGACCTACGAGCAGTACTTC
V: TRBV2; D: NA; size: many; J: TRBJ1-3; CDR3: CASSEGGSSGNTIYF; DNA: TGTGCCAGCAGTGAAGGGGGTAGCTCTGGAAACACCATATATTTT
V: TRBV20-1; D: NA; size: many; J: TRBJ2-7; CDR3: CSAERGRGQGSGLLF; DNA: TGCAGTGCGGAGAGGGGCAGGGGGCAGGGTAGCGGGTTATTGTTC
V: TRBV3-1; D: NA; size: few; J: TRBJ1-5; CDR3: CASSPRWGENQPQHF; DNA: TGTGCCAGCAGCCCTCGGTGGGGGGAGAATCAGCCCCAGCATTTT
V: TRBV12-3/TRBV12-4; D: NA; size: many; J: TRBJ1-2; CDR3: CASTYTDRANYGYTF; DNA: TGTGCCAGCACTTACACCGACAGAGCTAACTATGGCTACACCTTC
V: TRBV6-1; D: TRBD1; size: NA; J: TRBJ2-7; CDR3: CASSEYGTVDSYEQYF; DNA: TGTGCCAGCAGTGAATACGGGACAGTTGATTCCTACGAGCAGTACTTC
V: TRBV6-1; D: NA; size: many; J: TRBJ1-1; CDR3: CASSERAVNWYNEAFF; DNA: TGTGCCAGCAGTGAAAGGGCAGTAAATTGGTACAATGAAGCTTTCTTT
V: TRBV20-1; D: NA; size: NA; J: TRBJ1-1; CDR3: CSAMDLTEAFF; DNA: TGCAGTGCCATGGACCTCACTGAAGCTTTCTTT
V: TRBV12-3/TRBV12-4; D: NA; size: many; J: TRBJ1-2; CDR3: CASSRPERAAYGYTF; DNA: TGTGCCAGCAGCCGTCCGGAGAGGGCGGCCTATGGCTACACCTTC
V: TRBV29-1; D: TRBD1; size: many; J: TRBJ2-7; CDR3: CSARDSSSYEQYF; DNA: TGCAGCGCCCGGGACAGTAGCTCCTACGAGCAGTACTTC
V: TRBV5-8; D: NA; size: many; J: TRBJ1-3; CDR3: CASSFVGNTIYF; DNA: TGTGCCAGCAGCTTTGTGGGAAACACCATATATTTT
V: TRBV7-2; D: NA; size: NA; J: TRBJ2-2; CDR3: CASSLAGHTGELFF; DNA: TGTGCCAGCAGCTTAGCAGGGCACACCGGGGAGCTGTTTTTT
V: TRBV12-3/TRBV12-4; D: TRBD1; size: many; J: TRBJ1-5; CDR3: CASSLGQGAKERNQPQHF; DNA: TGTGCCAGCAGTCTCGGACAGGGGGCTAAGGAGAGGAATCAGCCCCAGCATTTT
V: TRBV6-1; D: TRBD1; size: many; J: TRBJ2-7; CDR3: CAISRGPYEQYF; DNA: TGTGCAATTAGCAGGGGGCCCTACGAGCAGTACTTC
V: TRBV7-8; D: NA; size: many; J: TRBJ2-5; CDR3: CASSLSARREETQYF; DNA: TGTGCCAGCAGCTTAAGTGCCCGCAGGGAAGAGACCCAGTACTTC
V: TRBV24-1; D: NA; size: many; J: TRBJ2-7; CDR3: CATSDSSVSHEQYF; DNA: TGTGCCACCAGTGATTCCAGCGTATCGCACGAGCAGTACTTC
V: TRBV28; D: TRBD1; size: NA; J: TRBJ2-2; CDR3: CASSPAGQGSVGELFF; DNA: TGTGCCAGCAGTCCCGCGGGACAGGGTAGCGTCGGGGAGCTGTTTTTT
V: TRBV15; D: NA; size: few; J: TRBJ2-1; CDR3: CATRTGPREEQFF; DNA: TGTGCCACCAGAACGGGACCCCGAGAGGAGCAGTTCTTC
V: TRBV9; D: NA; size: many; J: TRBJ2-2; CDR3: CASSVADTGELFF; DNA: TGTGCCAGCAGCGTGGCAGACACCGGGGAGCTGTTTTTT
V: TRBV10-1; D: NA; size: many; J: TRBJ1-6; CDR3: CASSVGTPNSPLHF; DNA: TGCGCCAGCAGTGTCGGGACACCTAATTCACCCCTCCACTTT
V: TRBV11-2; D: TRBD2; size: many; J: TRBJ2-7; CDR3: CASSKNSGRALDEQYF; DNA: TGTGCCAGCAGCAAAAATAGCGGGAGGGCCTTAGACGAGCAGTACTTC
V: TRBV12-3/TRBV12-4; D: TRBD1; size: NA; J: TRBJ1-1; CDR3: CASERTGPNTEAFF; DNA: TGTGCCAGCGAGCGGACAGGCCCGAACACTGAAGCTTTCTTT
V: TRBV20-1; D: TRBD1; size: many; J: TRBJ2-7; CDR3: CSARGGQGAYEQYF; DNA: TGCAGTGCTAGAGGTGGACAGGGGGCGTACGAGCAGTACTTC
V: TRBV15; D: TRBD1; size: many; J: TRBJ2-2; CDR3: CATSRALTGVETGELFF; DNA: TGTGCCACCAGCAGAGCCCTGACAGGGGTAGAGACCGGGGAGCTGTTTTTT
V: TRBV18; D: NA; size: NA; J: TRBJ1-1; CDR3: CASSPPRVIEVYTEAFF; DNA: TGTGCCAGCTCACCACCGAGGGTTATTGAGGTTTACACTGAAGCTTTCTTT
V: TRBV7-9; D: NA; size: many; J: TRBJ1-2; CDR3: CASSLGVGVDGYTF; DNA: TGTGCCAGCAGCCTCGGTGTTGGGGTGGATGGCTACACCTTC
V: TRBV9; D: NA; size: many; J: TRBJ1-2; CDR3: CASSPGGGLSGYTF; DNA: TGTGCCAGCAGCCCCGGCGGGGGCTTAAGTGGCTACACCTTC
V: TRBV6-1; D: NA; size: NA; J: TRBJ2-7; CDR3: CASSTRLEQYF; DNA: TGTGCCAGCAGCACCAGACTTGAGCAGTACTTC
V: TRBV7-2; D: NA; size: many; J: TRBJ2-5; CDR3: CASSLIDIGETQYF; DNA: TGTGCCAGCAGCTTAATCGACATAGGAGAGACCCAGTACTTC
V: TRBV24-1; D: NA; size: many; J: TRBJ2-7; CDR3: CATRPEVSSYEQYF; DNA: TGTGCCACCCGTCCGGAGGTCTCTTCCTACGAGCAGTACTTC
V: TRBV5-1; D: NA; size: many; J: TRBJ1-2; CDR3: CASSLMDYGYTF; DNA: TGCGCCAGCAGCTTAATGGACTATGGCTACACCTTC
V: TRBV10-3; D: NA; size: many; J: TRBJ2-4; CDR3: CAISDPTLAKNIQYF; DNA: TGTGCCATCAGTGACCCGACTTTAGCCAAAAACATTCAGTACTTC
V: TRBV20-1; D: TRBD1; size: many; J: TRBJ2-5; CDR3: CSAQDRFVETQYF; DNA: TGCAGTGCGCAGGACAGGTTCGTGGAGACCCAGTACTTC
V: TRBV12-3/TRBV12-4; D: TRBD1; size: NA; J: TRBJ2-6; CDR3: CASISTGVPNSGANVLTF; DNA: TGTGCCAGCATTTCAACAGGGGTTCCAAACTCTGGGGCCAACGTCCTGACTTTC
V: TRBV28; D: NA; size: many; J: TRBJ1-5; CDR3: CASSPRTGIFGNQPQHF; DNA: TGTGCCAGCAGTCCTCGAACAGGGATATTCGGTAACCAGCCCCAGCATTTT
V: TRBV20-1; D: NA; size: many; J: TRBJ2-5; CDR3: CSARGKLRKETQYF; DNA: TGCAGTGCTAGAGGAAAGCTGCGAAAAGAGACCCAGTACTTC
V: TRBV6-5; D: NA; size: many; J: TRBJ1-3; CDR3: CASSYIPAGSAGNTIYF; DNA: TGTGCCAGCAGTTATATCCCGGCAGGTTCAGCAGGAAACACCATATATTTT
V: TRBV9; D: NA; size: many; J: TRBJ2-7; CDR3: CASSVVTARGGEQYF; DNA: TGTGCCAGCAGCGTAGTGACAGCCAGGGGTGGCGAGCAGTACTTC
V: TRBV27; D: NA; size: many; J: TRBJ1-1; CDR3: CASRDRLANTEAFF; DNA: TGTGCCAGCAGGGACCGCCTGGCGAACACTGAAGCTTTCTTT
V: TRBV20-1; D: TRBD2; size: many; J: TRBJ2-5; CDR3: CSARTSGSLETQYF; DNA: TGCAGTGCTAGGACTAGCGGGAGCTTAGAGACCCAGTACTTC
V: TRBV30; D: NA; size: NA; J: TRBJ2-5; CDR3: CAWSVTKTQYF; DNA: TGTGCCTGGAGTGTAACAAAGACCCAGTACTTC
V: TRBV19; D: NA; size: few; J: TRBJ2-2; CDR3: CASTTGLEGGELFF; DNA: TGTGCCAGTACGACTGGGCTAGAGGGCGGGGAGCTGTTTTTT
V: TRBV18; D: NA; size: many; J: TRBJ1-1; CDR3: CASSPPTGNTEAFF; DNA: TGTGCCAGCTCACCACCTACTGGGAACACTGAAGCTTTCTTT
V: TRBV7-9; D: NA; size: many; J: TRBJ1-2; CDR3: CASSPDGGDGYTF; DNA: TGTGCCAGCAGCCCGGACGGTGGAGATGGCTACACCTTC